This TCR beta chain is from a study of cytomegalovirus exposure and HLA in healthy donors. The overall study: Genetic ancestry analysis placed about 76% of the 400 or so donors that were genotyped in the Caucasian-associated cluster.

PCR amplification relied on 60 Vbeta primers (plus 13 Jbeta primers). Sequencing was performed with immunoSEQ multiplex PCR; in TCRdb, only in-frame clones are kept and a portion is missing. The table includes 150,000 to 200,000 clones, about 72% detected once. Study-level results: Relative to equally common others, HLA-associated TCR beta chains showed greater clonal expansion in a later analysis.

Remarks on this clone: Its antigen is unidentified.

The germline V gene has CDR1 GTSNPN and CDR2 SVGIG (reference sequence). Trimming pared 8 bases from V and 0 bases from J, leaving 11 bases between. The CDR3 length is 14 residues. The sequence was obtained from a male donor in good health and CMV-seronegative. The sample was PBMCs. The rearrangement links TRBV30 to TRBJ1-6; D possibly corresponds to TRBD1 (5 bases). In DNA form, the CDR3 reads TGTGCCGCAATGCAGGGCTCCTATAATTCACCCCTCCACTTT. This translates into CAAMQGSYNSPLHF.